These 28 T cell receptor beta chains share one sample of origin, sequenced in a study of OX40 agonist ivuxolimab in advanced cancers. Clones were sequenced by immunoSEQ multiplex PCR, and TCRdb holds only the in-frame ones, with some missing. The sample includes 9,500 to 10,000 clones, around three fifths of them seen just once. The sample consisted of CD4+ or CD8+ T cells sorted from blood, taken in a trial of the OX40 agonist ivuxolimab. These receptors all come from an adult with an advanced solid tumor such as melanoma, head and neck, liver or kidney cancer.

The CDR3 nucleotides are TGTGCCAGCAGCCGGCGGGACAGGGGGGCAGATACGCAGTATTTT. The encoded protein is CASSRRDRGADTQYF. The rearrangement uses TRBV5-4 and TRBJ2-3; 11 bases match TRBD1. V lost 4 bases and J lost 4; bases outside the gene matches: 5. This CDR3 comprises 15 residues. Per germline, CDR1 SGHNT and CDR2 YYREEE (reference sequence).

This chain links TRBV14 with TRBJ2-3; unclear D gene. The CDR3 consists of 14 residues. The germline V gene has CDR1 SGHDN and CDR2 FVKESK. V lost 1 base and J 0 bases, leaving 5 bases between the germline ends. CDR3 nucleotide sequence: TGTGCCAGCAGCCAAGTCGCTAGCACAGATACGCAGTATTTT. Encoded protein: CASSQVASTDTQYF.

The CDR3 coding sequence is TGTGCCAGCAGCGTAGGACAGGGGGCAAACACTGAAGCTTTCTTT. Its protein is CASSVGQGANTEAFF. V and J are TRBV28 and TRBJ1-1, with TRBD1 matching 11 bases. V lost 6 bases and J lost 2; bases outside the gene matches: 5. The CDR3 loop spans 15 amino acids. Looked up from germline, CDR1 is MDHEN and CDR2 is SYDVKM.

A single count supports this clone. This rearrangement joins TRBV7-9 to TRBJ1-4; D not resolved. Looked up from germline, CDR1 is SEHNR and CDR2 is FQNEAQ (reference sequence). V lost 5 bases and J lost 5, with 12 bases in between. This CDR3 region has 14 residues. Written as DNA, the CDR3 is TGTGCCAGCAGCCCCGTGGACGGGAATGAAAAACTGTTTTTT. It specifies CASSPVDGNEKLFF.

The chain carries TRBV9 and TRBJ2-7, with D perhaps TRBD1 or TRBD2 (5 bases each). The CDR3 has 13 residues. Trimming took off 7 bases at V and 0 bases at J, with 11 bases between the two ends. Germline-derived CDR1 and CDR2 are SGDLS and YYNGEE. The DNA of the CDR3 is TGTGCCAGCCAGGGAGAGGCCTCCTACGAGCAGTACTTC. Its translation is CASQGEASYEQYF.

Only a few counts were recorded for this clone. V gene TRBV6-5 combines with J gene TRBJ1-5; D remains ambiguous. CDR3 size: 14 residues. CDR1 is MNHEY and CDR2 is SVGAGI in the germline V gene. The V and J ends lost 0 bases and 5 bases respectively, with 8 bases between them. The CDR3 sequence: CASSYSRVDQPQHF. The CDR3, as DNA: TGTGCCAGCAGTTACTCACGGGTGGATCAGCCCCAGCATTTT.

The V gene is TRBV9, the J gene TRBJ2-3, with 9 bases aligning to TRBD1. CDR1 is SGDLS and CDR2 is YYNGEE in the germline V gene. The CDR3 covers 15 residues. Losses at the gene ends were 4 bases for V and 1 base for J; bases not matched to a gene: 4. The CDR3 reads CASSPWTGGTDTQYF. The CDR3 DNA follows: TGTGCCAGCAGCCCCTGGACAGGGGGCACAGATACGCAGTATTTT.

This clone has a single count. Here the CDR3 reads CASSVGSYNSPLHF. CDR3 bases: TGTGCCAGCAGCGTCGGTTCCTATAATTCACCCCTCCACTTT. The V gene is TRBV9, the J gene TRBJ1-6; D gene uncertain. V was cut by 2 bases and J by 1 base, with 4 bases left in between. Germline V gene sequence: CDR1 SGDLS, CDR2 YYNGEE. This CDR3 comprises 14 residues. The whole variable domain, remainder taken from reference TRBV9 and TRBJ1-6, is DSGVTQTPKHLITATGQRVTLRCSPRSGDLSVYWYQQSLDQGLQFLIQYYNGEERAKGNILERFSAQQFPDLHSELNLSSLELGDSALYFCASSVGSYNSPLHFGNGTRLTVT.

Note on this clone: A much larger clone is a single base away; this may be a read error. J is TRBJ1-5 and V is TRBV19; 9 nucleotides agree with TRBD1. The junction had 4 bases not matched to a gene; V was cut back by 5 bases and J by 5 bases. CDR3 length equals 14 residues. From germline, CDR1 is LNHDA and CDR2 SQIVND (reference sequence). The CDR3 region has the DNA TGTGCCAGTAGTCTCTGGACAGGGGATCAGCCCCAGCATTTT. This codes for CASSLWTGDQPQHF.

This clone was observed once. The chain employs TRBV27 and TRBJ2-3, with TRBD2 identical over 10 bases. The CDR3 spans 16 residues. Germline lookup yields CDR1 MNHEY and CDR2 SMNVEV (reference sequence). The V segment lost 2 bases and the J segment 4 bases; nucleotides outside the gene matches: 6. The CDR3 DNA sequence: TGTGCCAGCAGTTTAGGGGTAGCGGGAGGAGCAGATACGCAGTATTTT. It encodes CASSLGVAGGADTQYF.

This clone was detected only a few times. J is TRBJ1-5 and V is TRBV19, with 8 nucleotides matching TRBD1. Germline V lookup: CDR1 LNHDA, CDR2 SQIVND (reference sequence). V lost 11 bases to trimming and J lost 0 bases; unmatched junction nucleotides: 12. This CDR3 region has 16 residues. The CDR3 DNA is TGTGCCTGCAGACAGGGGTCCTACTCTAGCAATCAGCCCCAGCATTTT. This encodes CACRQGSYSSNQPQHF.

The table lists this clone with a few counts. The V and J genes are TRBV27 and TRBJ2-5; D uncertain. The CDR3 has 13 residues. V shed 8 bases and J shed 5 bases, with 15 bases lying between them. From germline, CDR1 is MNHEY and CDR2 SMNVEV (reference sequence). The CDR3 region has the DNA TGTGCCAGCCCATCTGAGGTCCGGGAGACCCAGTACTTC. This gives the protein CASPSEVRETQYF.

This rearrangement joins TRBV6-6 to TRBJ1-6; 11 bases map to TRBD1. Losses at the gene ends were 4 bases for V and 4 bases for J; bases not matched to a gene: 0. CDR1 is MNHNY and CDR2 is SVGAGI in the germline V gene (reference sequence). The CDR3 loop spans 15 amino acids. The CDR3 spells CASSWDRGYNSPLHF. CDR3 coding DNA: TGTGCCAGCAGTTGGGACAGGGGGTATAATTCACCCCTCCACTTT.

Here the CDR3 reads CASSFRQGHAEQYF. The CDR3 bases are TGTGCCAGCAGTTTTCGACAGGGCCACGCCGAGCAGTACTTC. The chain couples TRBV6-5 to TRBJ2-7; 7 bases fit TRBD1. From germline, CDR1 is MNHEY and CDR2 SVGAGI. The J segment lost 6 bases and the V segment lost 4 bases, leaving 9 bases of the junction unmatched. This CDR3 has 14 residues.

The rearrangement uses TRBV4-2 and TRBJ2-1, with 11 bases that match TRBD2. The CDR3 consists of 15 residues. Germline V gene data show CDR1 as LGHNA and CDR2 as YNFKEQ. V was clipped by 0 bases and J by 7 bases; unmatched bases: 2. The chain's CDR3 is CASSQDPSGGNEQFF. CDR3 DNA: TGTGCCAGCAGCCAAGATCCTAGCGGGGGGAATGAGCAGTTCTTC.

This chain links TRBV28 with TRBJ1-4; D gene ambiguous. In germline, CDR1 is MDHEN, CDR2 SYDVKM. Trimming removed 2 bases at V and 7 bases at J, with 5 bases between. This CDR3 has 12 residues. The chain's CDR3 is CASSLQSEKLFF. CDR3 DNA: TGTGCCAGCAGTTTACAGAGTGAAAAACTGTTTTTT. The full variable domain, in which reference TRBV28 and TRBJ1-4 provide the parts outside the CDR3, is DVKVTQSSRYLVKRTGEKVFLECVQDMDHENMFWYRQDPGLGLRLIYFSYDVKMKEKGDIPEGYSVSREKKERFSLILESASTNQTSMYLCASSLQSEKLFFGSGTQLSVL.

The V and J genes are TRBV5-6 and TRBJ2-7; possible D gene TRBD2, 5 bases. The germline V gene has CDR1 SGHDT and CDR2 YYEEEE. Trimming cost V 0 bases and J 1 base, with 11 bases left between them. This CDR3 contains 15 residues. CDR3 sequence: CASSLGQEESYEQYF. The CDR3 DNA sequence: TGTGCCAGCAGCTTGGGGCAGGAGGAATCCTACGAGCAGTACTTC.

The V gene is TRBV10-1, the J gene TRBJ1-2, with TRBD1 as a possible D gene (5 bases). Per germline, CDR1 WNHNN and CDR2 SYGVQD (reference sequence). The CDR3 sequence is 12 residues long. V lost 4 bases and J lost 7, with 10 bases in between. The CDR3 DNA is TGCGCCAGCAGTGCCAGGGCGGGTGGCTACACCTTC. The encoded protein is CASSARAGGYTF.

This rearrangement joins TRBV27 to TRBJ1-3, with 7 nucleotides matching TRBD1. The J segment lost 4 bases and the V segment lost 5 bases, leaving 5 bases of the junction unmatched. The CDR3 length is 14 residues. From germline, CDR1 is MNHEY and CDR2 SMNVEV (reference sequence). DNA of the CDR3: TGTGCCAGCAGTATCACAGGGGCAGGAAACACCATATATTTT. Amino acids: CASSITGAGNTIYF.

The rearrangement links TRBV30 to TRBJ2-7, with D perhaps TRBD2 (7 bases). The CDR3 covers 19 residues. In germline, CDR1 is GTSNPN, CDR2 SVGIG (reference sequence). The CDR3 DNA sequence: TGTGTCCTACGGAGATATGATAGGGGGAGGGTGGGGGACCCCTACGAGCAGTACTTC. Protein sequence: CVLRRYDRGRVGDPYEQYF.

By share of the sample, this clone is medium-sized (0.01 to 0.1%). The chain is built from TRBV29-1 and TRBJ1-3; D not certain. From germline, CDR1 is SQVTM and CDR2 ANQGSEA. V lost 4 bases to trimming and J lost 0 bases, with 10 bases between them. CDR3 length: 14 amino acids. CDR3 DNA sequence: TGCAGCGTTGTTATCGCCCACTCTGGAAACACCATATATTTT. Its translation: CSVVIAHSGNTIYF.

This chain joins TRBV5-6 and TRBJ2-4; no definite D call. Germline-derived CDR1 and CDR2 are SGHDT and YYEEEE. V was pared by 0 bases and J by 9 bases, with 13 bases between. This CDR3 is 14 amino acids long. The CDR3 DNA sequence: TGTGCCAGCAGCTTGGGTGAATCCGGCTTCATTCAGTACTTC. Protein sequence: CASSLGESGFIQYF.

This chain joins TRBV5-1 and TRBJ2-3; D is ambiguous. The germline V gene encodes CDR1 SGHRS and CDR2 YFSETQ. The CDR3 runs 15 residues. Trimming took 3 bases from V and 0 from J, leaving 11 bases between them. The CDR3 sequence: CASSSLPDSTDTQYF. DNA of the CDR3: TGCGCCAGCAGCTCCCTTCCGGACAGCACAGATACGCAGTATTTT.

The V call is TRBV19, the J call TRBJ2-1, with 9 nucleotides matching TRBD1. Losses at the gene ends were 3 bases for V and 5 bases for J; bases not matched to a gene: 5. This CDR3 has 15 residues. The germline V gene has CDR1 LNHDA and CDR2 SQIVND (reference sequence). The CDR3 reads CASSMGQGVHNEQFF. The CDR3 nucleotides read TGTGCCAGTAGTATGGGACAGGGCGTCCACAATGAGCAGTTCTTC. Variable domain in full (rest from reference TRBV19 and TRBJ2-1): DGGITQSPKYLFRKEGQNVTLSCEQNLNHDAMYWYRQDPGQGLRLIYYSQIVNDFQKGDIAEGYSVSREKKESFPLTVTSAQKNPTAFYLCASSMGQGVHNEQFFGPGTRLTVL.

This clone was picked up one time. The chain combines TRBV7-9 with TRBJ2-7, with 8 bases identical to TRBD1. V shed 5 bases and J 7 bases; nucleotides not matched to a gene: 7. The CDR3 length is 13 residues. Germline CDR1 reads SEHNR; CDR2 reads FQNEAQ (reference sequence). CDR3 DNA sequence: TGTGCCAGCAGCCCCCGGACAGGGAGGGAGCAGTACTTC. Translating it yields CASSPRTGREQYF.

This clone was counted a single time. The chain is built from TRBV28 and TRBJ2-7; the D gene is possibly TRBD2 (5 bases). Per germline, CDR1 MDHEN and CDR2 SYDVKM. The germline V and J ends were trimmed by 11 bases and 1 base, with 18 bases remaining between them. CDR3 length: 14 amino acids. This chain's CDR3 is CASLRRIASYEQYF. CDR3 DNA sequence: TGTGCCTCTTTGAGGAGGATAGCGTCCTACGAGCAGTACTTC.

This chain joins TRBV10-3 and TRBJ1-1; possibly TRBD1 for D (6 bases). Trimming cost V 0 bases and J 4 bases, with 12 bases left between them. The CDR3 sequence is 15 residues long. CDR1 is ENHRY, CDR2 SYGVKD, per germline. CDR3 residues: CAISESEGGSTEAFF. The DNA for the CDR3 is TGTGCCATCAGTGAGTCAGAAGGGGGAAGCACTGAAGCTTTCTTT.

This CDR3 is CASTAYTDTQYF. The CDR3 region has the DNA TGTGCCAGCACGGCTTACACAGATACGCAGTATTTT. V is TRBV6-1 and J is TRBJ2-3; D unresolved. This CDR3 contains 12 residues. V was cut by 7 bases and J by 2 bases, with 7 bases left in between. Germline V gene lookup returns CDR1 MNHNS and CDR2 SASEGT.